The 29 T cell receptor beta chains listed next were all sequenced from one sample in a study of shared clonotypes between healthy human individuals. The repertoire was sequenced with immunoSEQ multiplex PCR; TCRdb's copy has only in-frame clones and lacks some. The profile covers some 2,400,000 clones, with around 95% appearing a single time and over 0.1% taken by the ten largest. Input material: naive CD4+ T cells sorted from blood. Subset here: CD45RA+ positively selected. The receptor set was obtained from a man in his late teens or twenties in good health.

The gene calls are TRBV10-3 and TRBJ2-7; 7 positions match TRBD2. CDR3 size: 19 residues. The germline CDR1 and CDR2 sequences are ENHRY and SYGVKD. The V and J ends lost 5 bases and 5 bases, in that order; junction bases with no gene match: 24. The CDR3 nucleotides read TGTGCCATCAGTCGCGAGGGACTGCCGGGACTACGAACGTCCGACGAGCAGTACTTC. Its translation: CAISREGLPGLRTSDEQYF.

As for this clone: This same CDR3 is encoded by further DNA sequences in the sample. The genes are TRBV5-1 and TRBJ1-1, with TRBD1 matching 8 bases. Per the germline V gene, CDR1 is SGHRS and CDR2 is YFSETQ. V trimming: 5 bases; J trimming: 1 base; junction bases outside the gene matches: 4. The CDR3 spans 14 residues. The CDR3 nucleotides read TGCGCCAGCAGTTCCCAGGGGGCGAACACTGAAGCTTTCTTT. Its translation: CASSSQGANTEAFF.

The chain joins TRBV5-6 to TRBJ2-1; D unclear. Trimming shortened V by 2 bases and J by 13 bases, and 13 bases separated the two germline ends. This CDR3 has 12 amino acids. Germline CDR1 is SGHDT and CDR2 is YYEEEE. The CDR3 protein is CASSLEGWRQFF. The CDR3 DNA reads TGTGCCAGCAGCTTAGAAGGCTGGCGACAGTTCTTC.

CDR3 bases: TGTGCCAGCAACATACAGGCGAAGGAGACCCAGTACTTC. Encoded protein: CASNIQAKETQYF. V gene TRBV2 combines with J gene TRBJ2-5; maybe TRBD1 (5 bases). Germline CDR1 SNHLY, CDR2 FYNNEI. The CDR3 spans 13 residues. Trimming shortened V by 7 bases and J by 5 bases, and 14 bases separated the two germline ends.

The chain has TRBV11-3 and TRBJ1-1, with a possible D match to TRBD1 (5 bases). The length of the CDR3 is 12 residues. The germline V gene has CDR1 SGHNT and CDR2 YENEEA. With 5 bases removed from V and 7 bases from J, the gap between germline ends came to 11 bases. CDR3 bases: TGTGCCAGCAGCGATCAGGGCTTTGAAGCTTTCTTT. It specifies CASSDQGFEAFF.

The V and J genes are TRBV4-1 and TRBJ2-5, with TRBD2 as a possible D gene (6 bases). Trimming stripped 4 bases from V and 5 bases from J, with 14 bases between. This CDR3 comprises 14 residues. Germline CDR1 is MGHRA and CDR2 is YSYEKL. CDR3: CASSPGLWQETQYF. In nucleotides, the CDR3 is TGCGCCAGCAGCCCGGGACTCTGGCAGGAGACCCAGTACTTC.

The J gene is TRBJ2-3, the V gene TRBV11-2; D not resolved. Germline V gene sequence: CDR1 SGHAT, CDR2 FQNNGV. Between the trimmed V and J ends, which lost 5 bases and 2 bases, there was a span of 17 bases. This CDR3 is 16 amino acids long. The chain's CDR3 is CASSTGPAGFTDTQYF. CDR3 DNA: TGTGCCAGCAGCACCGGACCTGCTGGATTCACAGATACGCAGTATTTT. Supplemented by reference TRBV11-2 and TRBJ2-3, the full variable domain reads EAGVAQSPRYKIIEKRQSVAFWCNPISGHATLYWYQQILGQGPKLLIQFQNNGVVDDSQLPKDRFSAERLKGVDSTLKIQPAKLEDSAVYLCASSTGPAGFTDTQYFGPGTRLTVL.

The J gene is TRBJ2-3, the V gene TRBV7-9; 8 bases line up with TRBD2. The V gene's germline CDR1 is SEHNR and CDR2 FQNEAQ (reference sequence). The CDR3 covers 15 residues. With 3 bases clipped from V and 3 bases from J, the junction kept 5 bases outside the gene matches. The CDR3 DNA is TGTGCCAGCAGCTTGTTAGGCGGGAGGACAGATACGCAGTATTTT. Translated: CASSLLGGRTDTQYF.

The chain is built from TRBV6-5 and TRBJ2-2; no clear D gene. Trimming removed 4 bases at V and 7 bases at J, with 7 bases between. CDR1 is MNHEY, CDR2 SVGAGI, per germline. There are 12 residues in the CDR3. The CDR3 loop is CASSFWYGELFF. The CDR3 DNA sequence: TGTGCCAGCAGTTTCTGGTACGGGGAGCTGTTTTTT.

The CDR3 DNA is TGTGCCAGCTCACCTCCCGGGACGGGAACTGCCTCTGGAAACACCATATATTTT. Amino acids: CASSPPGTGTASGNTIYF. The chain links TRBV18 to TRBJ1-3; a weak D match, TRBD1 (5 bases). V shed 3 bases and J shed 0 bases, with 18 bases lying between them. The CDR3 loop spans 18 amino acids. Germline V gene sequence: CDR1 KGHSH, CDR2 LQKENI. Using reference TRBV18 and TRBJ1-3 for the parts outside the CDR3, the full variable domain is NAGVMQNPRHLVRRRGQEARLRCSPMKGHSHVYWYRQLPEEGLKFMVYLQKENIIDESGMPKERFSAEFPKEGPSILRIQQVVRGDSAAYFCASSPPGTGTASGNTIYFGEGSWLTVV.

The chain recombines TRBV28 with TRBJ2-2, with D perhaps TRBD2 (5 bases). V was clipped by 4 bases and J by 6 bases, with 12 bases between them. Germline CDR1 reads MDHEN; CDR2 reads SYDVKM. The CDR3 covers 14 residues. The CDR3 sequence is CASSSLEGAGELFF. CDR3 nucleotides: TGTGCCAGCAGTTCTTTAGAGGGCGCCGGGGAGCTGTTTTTT.

Regarding this clone: Other DNA sequences from this sample encode an identical CDR3 as well. The chain combines TRBV5-1 with TRBJ2-2; D is undetermined. The CDR3 totals 14 residues. Germline V gene sequence: CDR1 SGHRS, CDR2 YFSETQ. Trimming took 2 bases from V and 0 from J, leaving 5 bases between them. The CDR3 DNA reads as TGCGCCAGCAGCTTTGACCCGAACACCGGGGAGCTGTTTTTT. It yields the protein CASSFDPNTGELFF.

The chain recombines TRBV5-1 with TRBJ1-1; D may be TRBD1 (5 bases). The CDR3 consists of 15 residues. Trimming took off 2 bases at V and 0 bases at J, with 11 bases between the two ends. Germline loops: CDR1 SGHRS, CDR2 YFSETQ. The CDR3: CASSFTGTLNTEAFF. Here the CDR3 DNA reads TGCGCCAGCAGCTTTACCGGGACCCTGAACACTGAAGCTTTCTTT.

The chain uses TRBV4-3 and TRBJ2-5, with a possible D match to TRBD2 (6 bases). There are 15 residues in the CDR3. From germline, CDR1 is LGHNA and CDR2 YSLEER. Trimming removed 4 bases from V and 5 bases from J, with 17 bases in between. The CDR3: CASSPNGGVWETQYF. CDR3 DNA sequence: TGCGCCAGCAGCCCGAACGGCGGGGTGTGGGAGACCCAGTACTTC.

V and J are TRBV7-9 and TRBJ1-1, with D possibly TRBD1 on 5 matching bases. Germline-derived CDR1 and CDR2 are SEHNR and FQNEAQ (reference sequence). The V and J ends lost 3 bases and 2 bases respectively, with 13 bases between them. The CDR3 runs 15 residues. The CDR3 nucleotides read TGTGCCAGCAGCTTGTACCGACAGATAAACACTGAAGCTTTCTTT. Its protein is CASSLYRQINTEAFF.

The V call is TRBV9, the J call TRBJ2-3, with 7 bases matching TRBD1. Germline V gene lookup returns CDR1 SGDLS and CDR2 YYNGEE. This CDR3 is built from 16 residues. V lost 4 bases to trimming and J lost 6 bases; unmatched junction nucleotides: 14. For the CDR3, the DNA is TGTGCCAGCAGCCCGACAGGGCTAGCTATTCCGGATACGCAGTATTTT. Translated, it gives CASSPTGLAIPDTQYF.

The V call is TRBV5-1, the J call TRBJ2-1; TRBD2 matches at 12 bases. The CDR3 totals 15 residues. CDR1 is SGHRS, CDR2 YFSETQ, per germline. V shed 4 bases, J shed 5 bases, and the junction held 4 bases outside the gene matches. The CDR3 is CASSTGLAGHNEQFF. As DNA, the CDR3 is TGCGCCAGCAGCACCGGACTAGCGGGACACAATGAGCAGTTCTTC.

The rearrangement joins TRBV27 to TRBJ1-5; D gene unclear. Germline CDR1 and CDR2: MNHEY and SMNVEV (reference sequence). The ends were cut back, 5 bases at V and 2 bases at J, with 13 bases in the middle. The CDR3 loop spans 15 amino acids. In DNA, the CDR3 is TGTGCCAGCAGTCCCTCAACAGAGGGCAATCAGCCCCAGCATTTT. Translating gives CASSPSTEGNQPQHF.

The J gene is TRBJ2-7, the V gene TRBV7-2; D is perhaps TRBD1 or TRBD2 (5 bases each). The CDR3 runs to 16 residues. Germline loops: CDR1 SGHTA, CDR2 FQGNSA. V was pared by 2 bases and J by 0 bases, with 14 bases between. CDR3 in amino acids: CASSLQLGRGSYEQYF. CDR3 nucleotide sequence: TGTGCCAGCAGCTTACAGTTGGGACGGGGCTCCTACGAGCAGTACTTC.

About this clone itself: This sample includes further DNA sequences coding for the same CDR3. This chain connects TRBV28 to TRBJ2-7; the D gene is possibly TRBD1 (6 bases). The CDR3 is 12 amino acids. Germline V gives CDR1 MDHEN, CDR2 SYDVKM. The germline V and J ends were trimmed by 6 bases and 1 base, with 7 bases remaining between them. DNA for the CDR3: TGTGCCAGCAGACAGGGATCCTACGAGCAGTACTTC. Protein sequence: CASRQGSYEQYF.

The J gene is TRBJ2-5, the V gene TRBV10-3; 9 nucleotides align to TRBD2. CDR1 and CDR2 (germline): ENHRY, SYGVKD. This CDR3 spans 15 amino acids. The J segment lost 5 bases and the V segment lost 4 bases, leaving 8 bases of the junction unmatched. The DNA of the CDR3 is TGTGCCATCAGTGCCCTCGCGGGGGGGCGGGAGACCCAGTACTTC. It encodes CAISALAGGRETQYF.

In this sample, this clone turned up once. The rearrangement uses TRBV7-6 and TRBJ2-5; no firm D call. Trimming removed 2 bases at V and 2 bases at J, with 6 bases between. Germline CDR1 and CDR2: SGHVS and FNYEAQ. This CDR3 has 13 amino acids. This chain's CDR3 is CASSLLIQETQYF. CDR3 bases: TGTGCCAGCAGCTTATTGATTCAAGAGACCCAGTACTTC.

V gene TRBV2 combines with J gene TRBJ1-5; tentative D call: TRBD1 (6 bases). CDR3 length: 13 amino acids. Germline assignment: CDR1 SNHLY and CDR2 FYNNEI. The V gene lost 7 bases and the J gene lost 6 bases, with 13 bases spanning the gap. CDR3: CASTPTGAQPQHF. As DNA, the CDR3 is TGTGCCAGCACTCCCACGGGGGCTCAGCCCCAGCATTTT.

This chain uses TRBV10-3 with TRBJ2-6, with 8 positions matching TRBD1. The CDR3 totals 17 residues. The junction had 5 bases not matched to a gene; V was cut back by 4 bases and J by 0 bases. Germline-derived CDR1 and CDR2 are ENHRY and SYGVKD. CDR3 sequence: CAISGQGLNSGANVLTF. CDR3 nucleotides: TGTGCCATCAGTGGACAGGGGTTAAACTCTGGGGCCAACGTCCTGACTTTC.

As concerns this clone: The sample carries other DNA sequences with the same CDR3. V usage is TRBV5-1 and J usage is TRBJ2-5; D is possibly TRBD1 or TRBD2 (5 bases each). This CDR3 contains 14 residues. The germline gives CDR1 SGHRS, CDR2 YFSETQ. Trimming took off 0 bases at V and 4 bases at J, with 10 bases between the two ends. The CDR3 sequence is CASSLGGVGETQYF. The DNA for the CDR3 is TGCGCCAGCAGCTTGGGAGGGGTCGGAGAGACCCAGTACTTC. Drawing the rest from reference TRBV5-1 and TRBJ2-5, the complete variable domain is KAGVTQTPRYLIKTRGQQVTLSCSPISGHRSVSWYQQTPGQGLQFLFEYFSETQRNKGNFPGRFSGRQFSNSRSEMNVSTLELGDSALYLCASSLGGVGETQYFGPGTRLLVL.

V is TRBV2 and J is TRBJ2-7; D is ambiguous. V shed 2 bases and J shed 6 bases, with 11 bases lying between them. Germline lookup yields CDR1 SNHLY and CDR2 FYNNEI. The CDR3 runs to 13 residues. The CDR3 here is CASSEWWDSEQYF. The CDR3 region has the DNA TGTGCCAGCAGTGAATGGTGGGATTCCGAGCAGTACTTC.

This chain connects TRBV18 to TRBJ2-3; 10 nucleotides agree with TRBD2. V shed 4 bases, J shed 6 bases, and the junction held 7 bases outside the gene matches. Germline CDR1 reads KGHSH; CDR2 reads LQKENI. This CDR3 has 15 amino acids. The CDR3 protein is CASSQAGGPGDTQYF. The CDR3 bases are TGTGCCAGCTCACAAGCGGGGGGGCCCGGGGATACGCAGTATTTT.

Concerning this clone: The sample contains more than one DNA sequence encoding this CDR3. The J gene is TRBJ1-3, the V gene TRBV18; D not certain. Trimming shortened V by 1 base and J by 1 base, and 5 bases separated the two germline ends. Germline loops: CDR1 KGHSH, CDR2 LQKENI. This CDR3 contains 14 residues. The CDR3 is CASSPQGSGNTIYF. The DNA of the CDR3 is TGTGCCAGCTCACCACAAGGGTCTGGAAACACCATATATTTT.

The rearrangement links TRBV11-3 to TRBJ1-1; 8 bases are shared with TRBD1. Germline values: CDR1 SGHNT, CDR2 YENEEA. The J segment lost 1 base and the V segment lost 3 bases, leaving 4 bases of the junction unmatched. The CDR3 covers 15 residues. The CDR3 here is CASSLTGAGNTEAFF. In DNA form, the CDR3 reads TGTGCCAGCAGCTTGACAGGGGCTGGGAACACTGAAGCTTTCTTT.